The 10 T cell receptor beta chains listed next were all sequenced from one sample in a study of cytomegalovirus exposure and HLA in healthy donors. PCR involved 60 Vbeta and 13 Jbeta primers. The method was immunoSEQ multiplex PCR; TCRdb's version includes in-frame clones alone and lacks a portion of them. This sample carries about 85,000 clones, around 77% of them seen once, and the ten largest clones take 2% to 2.5%. Sequences were obtained from PBMCs. Every receptor here comes from a boy younger than 18 in good health and CMV-seronegative.

The genes are TRBV7-9 and TRBJ1-1, with 9 bases matching TRBD1. The CDR3 runs 16 residues. Germline V lookup: CDR1 SEHNR, CDR2 FQNEAQ (reference sequence). J gave up 5 bases and V 5 bases, and 12 bases lay outside the gene matches. The CDR3 region has the DNA TGTGCCAGCAGCCCCCCGGTACAGGGGGCGAAGACTGAAGCTTTCTTT. It yields the protein CASSPPVQGAKTEAFF.

This clone was seen more than once but under ten times. This rearrangement joins TRBV6-5 to TRBJ2-7; weak D call: TRBD1 (7 bases). The V gene's germline CDR1 is MNHEY and CDR2 SVGAGI. Trimming cost V 7 bases and J 0 bases, with 13 bases left between them. This CDR3 spans 14 amino acids. CDR3 nucleotide sequence: TGTGCCAGCACCCCAGGGGGGAACTCCTACGAGCAGTACTTC. It specifies CASTPGGNSYEQYF.

The chain couples TRBV25-1 to TRBJ1-1; D uncertain. From germline, CDR1 is MGHDK and CDR2 SYGVNS. This CDR3 contains 14 residues. Trimming left V 3 bases short and J 2 bases short, with 10 bases between. The CDR3 nucleotides read TGTGCCAGCAGTGACGGTCTAAAAAACACTGAAGCTTTCTTT. This encodes CASSDGLKNTEAFF.

This sequence joins TRBV4-3 and TRBJ2-6, with a weak D call TRBD1 (5 bases). CDR3 length: 16 residues. The germline gives CDR1 LGHNA, CDR2 YSLEER. Trimming stripped 0 bases from V and 4 bases from J, with 10 bases between. CDR3 bases: TGCGCCAGCAGCCAAGAAGTCCAGGGCGGGGCCAACGTCCTGACTTTC. Translated: CASSQEVQGGANVLTF.

The chain links TRBV7-7 to TRBJ2-5; TRBD2 agrees at 8 bases. Trimming cost V 1 base and J 4 bases; bases outside gene matches: 2. Germline values: CDR1 SSHAT, CDR2 FNYEAQ (reference sequence). The CDR3 length is 14 residues. The chain's CDR3 is CASSLGLAPETQYF. The CDR3 nucleotides are TGTGCCAGCAGCTTAGGACTAGCGCCAGAGACCCAGTACTTC.

This chain joins TRBV10-1 and TRBJ2-2; 7 positions match TRBD1. Germline-derived CDR1 and CDR2 are WNHNN and SYGVQD (reference sequence). V lost 3 bases, J lost 1 base, and 2 bases stayed unmatched. The CDR3 spans 15 residues. The CDR3 here is CASSERQGNTGELFF. The CDR3 region has the DNA TGCGCCAGCAGTGAACGACAGGGGAACACCGGGGAGCTGTTTTTT.

The V and J genes are TRBV6-1 and TRBJ2-2; TRBD2 is a possible D gene (5 bases). Germline V gene lookup returns CDR1 MNHNS and CDR2 SASEGT. The CDR3 is 12 residues long. The V end was cut by 10 bases, the J end by 8 bases, with 14 bases between. The CDR3 sequence: CAKQSWEGELFF. CDR3 DNA: TGTGCCAAACAAAGTTGGGAGGGGGAGCTGTTTTTT.

The V and J genes are TRBV4-1 and TRBJ1-2, with TRBD1 identical over 10 bases. The CDR3 extends over 14 amino acids. CDR1 and CDR2 from the germline V gene are MGHRA and YSYEKL. V dropped 3 bases and J dropped 6; count of bases not matched to a gene: 4. In nucleotides, the CDR3 is TGCGCCAGCAGCCACAGAGACAGGGGGCATGGCTACACCTTC. This encodes CASSHRDRGHGYTF.

The chain has TRBV4-3 and TRBJ2-7, with a possible D match to TRBD2 (5 bases). Germline CDR1 is LGHNA and CDR2 is YSLEER. The ends were cut back, 0 bases at V and 0 bases at J, with 12 bases in the middle. The CDR3 runs 16 residues. The CDR3, as DNA: TGCGCCAGCAGCCAAGATTTCGTAACTAGCTCCTACGAGCAGTACTTC. Its translation: CASSQDFVTSSYEQYF.

This clone came up once. V usage is TRBV7-9 and J usage is TRBJ2-7, with D perhaps matching TRBD2 (7 bases). Germline CDR1 reads SEHNR; CDR2 reads FQNEAQ (reference sequence). V was clipped by 2 bases and J by 0 bases, with 14 bases between them. The CDR3 runs 16 residues. In DNA form, the CDR3 reads TGTGCCAGCAGCTTAAAGGGGGGGGGAGCCTCCTACGAGCAGTACTTC. Translating it yields CASSLKGGGASYEQYF.